The 27 T cell receptor beta chains in this list originate from one sample, sequenced in a study of OX40 agonist ivuxolimab in advanced cancers. Data came from immunoSEQ multiplex PCR; TCRdb stores just in-frame clones and leaves some out. The sample contains about 50,000 clones, about 90% of which appear only once. Here the sequenced sample was CD4+ or CD8+ T cells sorted from blood, taken in a trial of the OX40 agonist ivuxolimab. These receptors came from an adult with an advanced solid tumor such as melanoma, head and neck, liver or kidney cancer.

The chain is built from TRBV27 and TRBJ1-2, with 9 bases aligning to TRBD1. V trimming: 6 bases; J trimming: 3 bases; junction bases outside the gene matches: 2. Germline values: CDR1 MNHEY, CDR2 SMNVEV (reference sequence). The CDR3 sequence is 13 residues long. The CDR3 nucleotides are TGTGCCAGCAGGACAGGGGGGGACTATGGCTACACCTTC. Translation: CASRTGGDYGYTF.

This clone was counted a single time. V is TRBV5-8 and J is TRBJ1-1; no definite D call. The V end lost 1 base, the J end lost 0 bases, and 22 bases lay between the germline ends. Germline loops: CDR1 SGHTS, CDR2 YDEGEE. The CDR3 sequence is 19 residues long. The CDR3 region has the DNA TGTGCCAGCAGCTTGATTTACGGAGAGCAACGACTAATGAACACTGAAGCTTTCTTT. Amino acids: CASSLIYGEQRLMNTEAFF.

This clone was seen only once. The rearrangement joins TRBV6-6 to TRBJ1-2; D is unclear. CDR3 size: 12 residues. The V end lost 0 bases, the J end lost 6 bases, and 5 bases lay between the germline ends. CDR1 MNHNY and CDR2 SVGAGI come from the germline V gene (reference sequence). CDR3 protein: CASSYSTDGYTF. CDR3 nucleotide sequence: TGTGCCAGCAGTTACTCGACGGATGGCTACACCTTC.

This clone was counted only a few times. The chain recombines TRBV27 with TRBJ2-5, with no clear D. The V and J ends lost 5 bases and 1 base respectively, with 2 bases between them. The CDR3 sequence is 11 residues long. Germline V gives CDR1 MNHEY, CDR2 SMNVEV (reference sequence). CDR3 DNA sequence: TGTGCCAGCAGTCCCCAAGAGACCCAGTACTTC. Its translation: CASSPQETQYF.

The genes are TRBV5-1 and TRBJ2-1; no clear D gene. The germline CDR1 and CDR2 sequences are SGHRS and YFSETQ. The CDR3 contains 14 residues. Trimming stripped 0 bases from V and 8 bases from J, with 12 bases between. The DNA for the CDR3 is TGCGCCAGCAGCTTGGCCTACGGGCGTGATGAGCAGTTCTTC. Translating gives CASSLAYGRDEQFF.

This chain links TRBV25-1 with TRBJ2-1; TRBD1 might be the D (5 bases). This CDR3 is built from 17 residues. CDR1 and CDR2 (germline): MGHDK, SYGVNS. Trimming left V 0 bases short and J 6 bases short, with 18 bases between. The CDR3 DNA sequence: TGTGCCAGCAGTGAATATCGGATGACATGGGGCATCAATGAGCAGTTCTTC. It is translated as CASSEYRMTWGINEQFF.

This clone was seen only a few times. This chain links TRBV6-1 with TRBJ1-5, with D perhaps TRBD1 (6 bases). In germline, CDR1 is MNHNS, CDR2 SASEGT. This CDR3 contains 15 residues. Deletions cut 2 bases from V and 3 bases from J, with 11 bases between. CDR3 coding DNA: TGTGCCAGCAGTGAATTGACGGGGGCCAATCAGCCCCAGCATTTT. This sequence encodes CASSELTGANQPQHF.

V and J are TRBV7-6 and TRBJ2-2; either TRBD1 or TRBD2 may fit D (5 bases each). This CDR3 is 17 amino acids long. Between the trimmed V and J ends, which lost 0 bases and 4 bases, there was a span of 15 bases. The germline V gene has CDR1 SGHVS and CDR2 FNYEAQ. CDR3 sequence: CASSLAGTTIGTGELFF. CDR3 DNA sequence: TGTGCCAGCAGCTTAGCCGGGACCACAATAGGCACCGGGGAGCTGTTTTTT.

The rearrangement uses TRBV7-9 and TRBJ1-2, with D maybe TRBD1 (5 bases). The CDR3 is made up of 16 amino acids. V shed 1 base and J shed 3 bases, with 15 bases lying between them. Germline CDR1 SEHNR, CDR2 FQNEAQ (reference sequence). The CDR3 loop reads CASSLGDPGPHYGYTF. CDR3 DNA sequence: TGTGCCAGCAGCTTAGGGGACCCCGGGCCTCACTATGGCTACACCTTC.

The chain carries TRBV19 and TRBJ1-1, with a possible D match to TRBD1 (5 bases). Trimming removed 3 bases at V and 5 bases at J, with 13 bases between. The CDR3 is 14 amino acids. Germline V lookup: CDR1 LNHDA, CDR2 SQIVND (reference sequence). The CDR3 sequence: CASSIPGGGTEAFF. Written as DNA, the CDR3 is TGTGCCAGTAGTATCCCCGGGGGGGGGACTGAAGCTTTCTTT.

The chain carries TRBV4-1 and TRBJ1-6; D ambiguous. V gave up 0 bases and J gave up 4 bases, with 10 bases separating them. The germline gives CDR1 MGHRA, CDR2 YSYEKL. The CDR3 is 16 amino acids. The CDR3 sequence: CASSQESGNYNSPLHF. For the CDR3, the DNA is TGCGCCAGCAGCCAAGAGTCGGGGAATTATAATTCACCCCTCCACTTT.

This chain links TRBV6-4 with TRBJ2-2, with D unclear. Germline V gives CDR1 MRHNA, CDR2 SNTAGT. V shed 5 bases and J shed 5 bases, with 6 bases lying between them. The CDR3 is 12 residues long. CDR3 residues: CASSNGTGELFF. As DNA, the CDR3 is TGTGCCAGCAGTAACGGGACCGGGGAGCTGTTTTTT.

The V gene is TRBV19, the J gene TRBJ1-6; D ambiguous. The V end was cut by 5 bases, the J end by 6 bases, with 17 bases between. The CDR3 runs 16 residues. The germline CDR1 and CDR2 sequences are LNHDA and SQIVND (reference sequence). CDR3 coding DNA: TGTGCCAGTAGTCCAGGAGTGGGTAAGGCTAATTCACCCCTCCACTTT. Protein sequence: CASSPGVGKANSPLHF. Supplemented by reference TRBV19 and TRBJ1-6, the full variable domain reads DGGITQSPKYLFRKEGQNVTLSCEQNLNHDAMYWYRQDPGQGLRLIYYSQIVNDFQKGDIAEGYSVSREKKESFPLTVTSAQKNPTAFYLCASSPGVGKANSPLHFGNGTRLTVT.

CDR3 amino acids: CASSFLIRTGEGEQYV. CDR3 bases: TGTGCCAGCAGCTTCTTGATTAGGACAGGGGAAGGCGAGCAGTACGTC. The chain links TRBV11-2 to TRBJ2-7; 9 nucleotides agree with TRBD1. The trim removed 3 bases at V and 6 bases at J, leaving 12 bases unmatched. Germline V gives CDR1 SGHAT, CDR2 FQNNGV. The CDR3 runs 16 residues.

A few counts support this clone. The CDR3 DNA follows: TGTGCCAGCAGTAAGGACACACACAATGAGCAGTTCTTC. Its protein is CASSKDTHNEQFF. The chain employs TRBV6-1 and TRBJ2-1; D is perhaps TRBD1 (5 bases). The germline V and J ends were trimmed by 5 bases and 5 bases, with 10 bases remaining between them. Per germline, CDR1 MNHNS and CDR2 SASEGT. This CDR3 spans 13 amino acids.

The chain uses TRBV19 and TRBJ1-2; 8 positions match TRBD1. The CDR3 consists of 14 residues. Trimming removed 4 bases from V and 3 bases from J; junction bases left unmatched: 4. The V gene's germline CDR1 is LNHDA and CDR2 SQIVND (reference sequence). CDR3 protein: CASSTGQGHYGYTF. CDR3 nucleotide sequence: TGTGCCAGTAGTACTGGACAGGGTCACTATGGCTACACCTTC.

The gene calls are TRBV5-4 and TRBJ2-1; D ambiguous. Germline V CDR1 and CDR2: SGHNT, YYREEE (reference sequence). There are 13 residues in the CDR3. Trimming removed 2 bases at V and 7 bases at J, with 10 bases between. CDR3 in amino acids: CASSLIFGNEQFF. The DNA for the CDR3 is TGTGCCAGCAGCTTAATTTTCGGAAATGAGCAGTTCTTC.

The J gene is TRBJ2-3, the V gene TRBV11-2; TRBD2 aligns across 15 bases. Germline assignment: CDR1 SGHAT and CDR2 FQNNGV. The V segment lost 1 base and the J segment 8 bases; nucleotides outside the gene matches: 4. The CDR3 sequence is 16 residues long. The chain's CDR3 is CASSLVRTSGGATQYF. CDR3 sequence (DNA): TGTGCCAGCAGCTTAGTGAGGACTAGCGGGGGGGCTACGCAGTATTTT.

The chain combines TRBV6-1 with TRBJ2-7; D may correspond to TRBD1 or TRBD2 (5 bases each). The V gene's germline CDR1 is MNHNS and CDR2 SASEGT. With 7 bases removed from V and 6 bases from J, the gap between germline ends came to 13 bases. The CDR3 length is 12 residues. The CDR3 DNA sequence: TGTGCCAGCATCTCGTCAGGGACCGAGCAGTACTTC. Protein sequence: CASISSGTEQYF.

The rearrangement joins TRBV9 to TRBJ2-7; a weak D match, TRBD1 (6 bases). Trimming shortened V by 3 bases and J by 0 bases, and 13 bases separated the two germline ends. There are 15 residues in the CDR3. Germline CDR1 is SGDLS and CDR2 is YYNGEE. The CDR3: CASSAGQQSSYEQYF. CDR3 nucleotide sequence: TGTGCCAGCAGCGCCGGACAGCAAAGCTCCTACGAGCAGTACTTC.

The chain recombines TRBV6-1 with TRBJ2-3; D call uncertain. This CDR3 has 13 amino acids. Germline V gives CDR1 MNHNS, CDR2 SASEGT. The V end lost 3 bases, the J end lost 6 bases, and 10 bases lay between the germline ends. Written as DNA, the CDR3 is TGTGCCAGCAGTGACCCGGTCCGGGATACGCAGTATTTT. Encoded protein: CASSDPVRDTQYF.

The genes are TRBV5-1 and TRBJ1-2, with D perhaps matching TRBD1 (6 bases). The germline V and J ends were trimmed by 5 bases and 8 bases, with 16 bases remaining between them. This CDR3 is built from 13 residues. Germline V gene data show CDR1 as SGHRS and CDR2 as YFSETQ. CDR3 sequence: CASSTGTSEGYTF. DNA of the CDR3: TGCGCCAGCAGTACAGGGACCTCGGAGGGCTACACCTTC.

The CDR3 is CASSAGTGISYEQFF. CDR3 in DNA: TGCGCCAGCAGTGCCGGGACAGGGATCTCGTATGAGCAGTTCTTC. V gene TRBV10-1 combines with J gene TRBJ2-1, with TRBD1 matching over 9 bases. The CDR3 loop spans 15 amino acids. V lost 4 bases to trimming and J lost 8 bases; unmatched junction nucleotides: 9. CDR1 is WNHNN, CDR2 SYGVQD, per germline (reference sequence).

This CDR3 reads CASSVEGTAWGGYTF. CDR3 sequence (DNA): TGTGCCAGCAGCGTAGAGGGGACGGCGTGGGGTGGCTACACCTTC. The V gene is TRBV9, the J gene TRBJ1-2; D perhaps matches TRBD1 (5 bases). The CDR3 sequence is 15 residues long. Trimming removed 0 bases at V and 7 bases at J, with 16 bases between. Germline V CDR1 and CDR2: SGDLS, YYNGEE.

This chain connects TRBV5-8 to TRBJ1-2; D not resolved. Germline values: CDR1 SGHTS, CDR2 YDEGEE. The CDR3 has 8 amino acids. V gave up 6 bases and J gave up 13 bases, with 7 bases separating them. CDR3 residues: CASTSGTF. CDR3 bases: TGTGCCAGCACCTCCGGCACCTTC.

The chain is built from TRBV28 and TRBJ1-5; tentatively, D is TRBD1 (5 bases). The CDR3 is 13 residues long. V was shortened by 7 bases and J by 4 bases, with 11 bases between the two germline ends. The germline V gene has CDR1 MDHEN and CDR2 SYDVKM. CDR3 sequence (DNA): TGTGCCAGCATAAACCAGGGAAATCAGCCCCAGCATTTT. Translating it yields CASINQGNQPQHF.

The chain joins TRBV30 to TRBJ2-3; 7 bases match TRBD2. The CDR3 extends over 15 amino acids. Per the germline V gene, CDR1 is GTSNPN and CDR2 is SVGIG (reference sequence). The J segment lost 1 base and the V segment lost 0 bases, leaving 4 bases of the junction unmatched. In DNA, the CDR3 is TGTGCCTGGAGTGTAGCGGGGATGGGCACAGATACGCAGTATTTT. It is translated as CAWSVAGMGTDTQYF.